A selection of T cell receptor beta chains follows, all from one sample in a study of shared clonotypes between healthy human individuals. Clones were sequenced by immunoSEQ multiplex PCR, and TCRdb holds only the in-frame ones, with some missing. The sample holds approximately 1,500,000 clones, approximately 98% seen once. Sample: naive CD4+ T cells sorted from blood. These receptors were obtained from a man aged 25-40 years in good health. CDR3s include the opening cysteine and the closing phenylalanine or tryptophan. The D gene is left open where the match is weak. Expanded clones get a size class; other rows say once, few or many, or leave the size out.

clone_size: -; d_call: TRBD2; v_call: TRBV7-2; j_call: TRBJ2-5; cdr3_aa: CASSLNAGEETQYF; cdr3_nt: TGTGCCAGCAGCTTAAATGCGGGAGAAGAGACCCAGTACTTC
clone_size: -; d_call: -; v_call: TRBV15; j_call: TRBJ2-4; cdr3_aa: CATSRALGRLAKNIQYF; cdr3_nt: TGTGCCACCAGCAGGGCTTTAGGGCGCCTAGCCAAAAACATTCAGTACTTC
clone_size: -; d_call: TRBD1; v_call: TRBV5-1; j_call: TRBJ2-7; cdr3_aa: CASSFNRGPYEQYF; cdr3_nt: TGCGCCAGCAGCTTTAACAGGGGCCCCTACGAGCAGTACTTC
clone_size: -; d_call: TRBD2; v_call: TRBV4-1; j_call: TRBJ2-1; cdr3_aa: CASSQVLTSGSLYNEQFF; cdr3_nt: TGCGCCAGCAGCCAAGTCCTAACTAGCGGAAGCCTCTACAATGAGCAGTTCTTC
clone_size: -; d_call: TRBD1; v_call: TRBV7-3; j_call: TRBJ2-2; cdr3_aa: CASSGRDRQNTGELFF; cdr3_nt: TGTGCCAGCAGCGGCCGGGACAGGCAAAACACCGGGGAGCTGTTTTTT
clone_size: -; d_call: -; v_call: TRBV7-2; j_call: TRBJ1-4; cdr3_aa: CASSLEGQALNEKLFF; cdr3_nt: TGTGCCAGCAGCTTAGAAGGTCAGGCGCTTAATGAAAAACTGTTTTTT
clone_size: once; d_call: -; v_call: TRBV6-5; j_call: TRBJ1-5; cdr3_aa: CASSYSSNQPQHF; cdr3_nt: TGTGCCAGCAGTTACTCGAGCAATCAGCCCCAGCATTTT
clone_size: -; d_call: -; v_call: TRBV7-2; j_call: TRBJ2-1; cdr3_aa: CASSLGRAGEQFF; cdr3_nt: TGTGCCAGCAGCTTAGGAAGGGCGGGAGAGCAGTTCTTC
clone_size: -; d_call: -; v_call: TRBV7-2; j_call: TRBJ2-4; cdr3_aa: CASSSVGTTKNIQYF; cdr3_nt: TGTGCCAGCAGCTCCGTAGGGACAACGAAAAACATTCAGTACTTC
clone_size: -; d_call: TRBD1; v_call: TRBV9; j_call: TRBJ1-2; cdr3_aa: CASSPGQGAGYGYTF; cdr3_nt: TGTGCCAGCAGCCCAGGACAGGGGGCGGGCTATGGCTACACCTTC
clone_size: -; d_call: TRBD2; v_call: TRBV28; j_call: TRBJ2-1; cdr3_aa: CASSSPRTSGRRFEQFF; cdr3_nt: TGTGCCAGCAGTTCACCGAGGACTAGCGGGAGACGTTTTGAGCAGTTCTTC
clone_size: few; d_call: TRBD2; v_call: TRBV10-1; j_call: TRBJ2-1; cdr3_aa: CASSDPSGGEQFF; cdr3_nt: TGCGCCAGCAGTGATCCTAGCGGGGGTGAGCAGTTCTTC
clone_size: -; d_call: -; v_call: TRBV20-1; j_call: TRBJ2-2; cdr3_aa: CSVTNLGELFF; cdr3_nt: TGCAGTGTTACCAACCTGGGGGAGCTGTTTTTT
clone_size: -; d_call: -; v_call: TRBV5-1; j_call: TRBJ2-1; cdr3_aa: CASSLLAEGPYNEQFF; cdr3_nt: TGCGCCAGCAGCTTGTTAGCGGAAGGCCCCTACAATGAGCAGTTCTTC
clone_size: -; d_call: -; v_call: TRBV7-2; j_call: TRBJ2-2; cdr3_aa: CASSLMVLRNTGELFF; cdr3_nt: TGTGCCAGCAGCTTAATGGTGCTTCGAAACACCGGGGAGCTGTTTTTT
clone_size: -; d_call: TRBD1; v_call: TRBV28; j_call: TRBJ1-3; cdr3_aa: CASLKDRAGNTIYF; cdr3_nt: TGTGCCAGCCTCAAGGACAGGGCTGGAAACACCATATATTTT
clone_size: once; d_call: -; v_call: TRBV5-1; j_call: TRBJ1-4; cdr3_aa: CASRGGGSLATNEKLFF; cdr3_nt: TGCGCCAGCAGAGGCGGGGGCTCTTTGGCAACTAATGAAAAACTGTTTTTT
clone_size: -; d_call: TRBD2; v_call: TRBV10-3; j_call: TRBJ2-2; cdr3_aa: CAIRQASGTGGELFF; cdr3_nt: TGTGCCATCAGGCAGGCTAGCGGGACTGGCGGGGAGCTGTTTTTT
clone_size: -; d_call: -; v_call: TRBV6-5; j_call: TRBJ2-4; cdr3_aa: CASSYSYSGNIQYF; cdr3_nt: TGTGCCAGCAGTTACTCGTATAGCGGTAACATTCAGTACTTC
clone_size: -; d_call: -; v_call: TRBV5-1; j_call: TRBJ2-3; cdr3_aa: CASSFSRDTDTQYF; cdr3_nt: TGCGCCAGCAGCTTCAGCCGGGACACAGATACGCAGTATTTT
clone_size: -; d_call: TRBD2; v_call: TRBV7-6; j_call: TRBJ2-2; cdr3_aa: CASSFPGLADTGELFF; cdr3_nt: TGTGCCAGCAGCTTCCCGGGACTAGCGGACACCGGGGAGCTGTTTTTT
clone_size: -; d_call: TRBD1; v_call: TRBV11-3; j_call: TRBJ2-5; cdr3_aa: CASSSYGQEQTQYF; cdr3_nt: TGTGCCAGCAGCTCCTATGGACAGGAACAGACCCAGTACTTC
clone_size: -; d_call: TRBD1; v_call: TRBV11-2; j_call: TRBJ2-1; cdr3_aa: CASSHTPGQGNGNEQFF; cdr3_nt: TGTGCCAGCAGCCATACCCCGGGACAGGGAAATGGTAATGAGCAGTTCTTC
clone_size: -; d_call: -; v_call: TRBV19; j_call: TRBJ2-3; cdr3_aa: CASSIEGSTDTQYF; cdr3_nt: TGTGCCAGTAGTATTGAGGGTAGCACAGATACGCAGTATTTT
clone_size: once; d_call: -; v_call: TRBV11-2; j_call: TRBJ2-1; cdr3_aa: CASSLIKGSSYNEQFF; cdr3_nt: TGTGCCAGCAGCTTAATTAAGGGGAGCTCCTACAATGAGCAGTTCTTC
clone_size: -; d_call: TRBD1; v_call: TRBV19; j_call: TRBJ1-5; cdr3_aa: CASSIRDRGRGQPQHF; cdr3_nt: TGTGCCAGTAGTATCCGGGACAGGGGGCGAGGGCAGCCCCAGCATTTT
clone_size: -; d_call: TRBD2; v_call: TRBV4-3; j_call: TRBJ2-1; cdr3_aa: CASSQVIAGFPHEQFF; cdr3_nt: TGCGCCAGCAGCCAAGTAATAGCGGGCTTCCCCCATGAGCAGTTCTTC
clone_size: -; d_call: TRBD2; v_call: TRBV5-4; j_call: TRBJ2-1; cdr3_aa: CASSPSGTSINEQFF; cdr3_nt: TGTGCCAGCAGCCCCTCCGGGACTAGTATAAATGAGCAGTTCTTC
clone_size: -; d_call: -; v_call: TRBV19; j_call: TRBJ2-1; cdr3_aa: CASSTSGNEQFF; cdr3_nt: TGTGCCAGTAGTACAAGCGGAAATGAGCAGTTCTTC
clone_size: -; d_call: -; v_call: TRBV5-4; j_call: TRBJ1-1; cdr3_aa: CASTVAGLLNTEAFF; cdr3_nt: TGTGCCAGCACCGTAGCCGGGCTCCTGAACACTGAAGCTTTCTTT
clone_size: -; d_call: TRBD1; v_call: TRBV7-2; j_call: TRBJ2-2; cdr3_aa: CASSRRTGPDGELFF; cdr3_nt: TGTGCCAGCAGCCGAAGGACAGGGCCAGACGGGGAGCTGTTTTTT
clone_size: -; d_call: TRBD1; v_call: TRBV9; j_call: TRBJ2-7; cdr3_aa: CASSRTGYSYEQYF; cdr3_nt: TGTGCCAGCAGTAGGACAGGGTATAGCTACGAGCAGTACTTC
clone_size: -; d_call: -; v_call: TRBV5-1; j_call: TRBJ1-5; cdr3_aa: CASSFSPDQPQHF; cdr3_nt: TGCGCCAGCAGCTTCTCACCAGATCAGCCCCAGCATTTT
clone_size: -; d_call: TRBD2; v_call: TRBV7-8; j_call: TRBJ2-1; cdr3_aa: CASSLILARFYNEQFF; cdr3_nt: TGTGCCAGCAGCCTGATACTAGCGCGATTCTACAATGAGCAGTTCTTC
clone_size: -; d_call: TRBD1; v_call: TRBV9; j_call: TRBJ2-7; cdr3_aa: CASSGGTGPTYEQYF; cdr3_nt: TGTGCCAGCAGCGGAGGGACAGGGCCGACCTACGAGCAGTACTTC
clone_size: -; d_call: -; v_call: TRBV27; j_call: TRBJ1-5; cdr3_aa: CASSGGYGNQPQHF; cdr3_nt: TGTGCCAGCAGCGGGGGGTATGGCAATCAGCCCCAGCATTTT
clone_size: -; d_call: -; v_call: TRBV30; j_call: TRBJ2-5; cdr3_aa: CAGSVETQYF; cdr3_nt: TGTGCCGGGTCTGTTGAGACCCAGTACTTC
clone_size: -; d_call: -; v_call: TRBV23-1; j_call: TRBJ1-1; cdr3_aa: CASRPSGGKAEAFF; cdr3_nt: TGCGCCAGCAGGCCCTCCGGGGGGAAGGCTGAAGCTTTCTTT
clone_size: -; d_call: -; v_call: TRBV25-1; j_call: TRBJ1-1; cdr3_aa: CASSGRGGTEAFF; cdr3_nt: TGTGCCAGCAGTGGAAGGGGTGGAACTGAAGCTTTCTTT
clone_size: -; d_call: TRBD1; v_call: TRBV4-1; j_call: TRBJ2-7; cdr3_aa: CASSQGSDRGLSYEQYF; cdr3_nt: TGCGCCAGCAGCCAGGGTTCGGACAGGGGGCTCTCCTACGAGCAGTACTTC
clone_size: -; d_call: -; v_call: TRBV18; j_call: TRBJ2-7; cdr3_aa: CASSRNHKQELLPYEQYF; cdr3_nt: TGTGCCAGCTCACGTAATCACAAACAGGAACTACTTCCCTACGAGCAGTACTTC